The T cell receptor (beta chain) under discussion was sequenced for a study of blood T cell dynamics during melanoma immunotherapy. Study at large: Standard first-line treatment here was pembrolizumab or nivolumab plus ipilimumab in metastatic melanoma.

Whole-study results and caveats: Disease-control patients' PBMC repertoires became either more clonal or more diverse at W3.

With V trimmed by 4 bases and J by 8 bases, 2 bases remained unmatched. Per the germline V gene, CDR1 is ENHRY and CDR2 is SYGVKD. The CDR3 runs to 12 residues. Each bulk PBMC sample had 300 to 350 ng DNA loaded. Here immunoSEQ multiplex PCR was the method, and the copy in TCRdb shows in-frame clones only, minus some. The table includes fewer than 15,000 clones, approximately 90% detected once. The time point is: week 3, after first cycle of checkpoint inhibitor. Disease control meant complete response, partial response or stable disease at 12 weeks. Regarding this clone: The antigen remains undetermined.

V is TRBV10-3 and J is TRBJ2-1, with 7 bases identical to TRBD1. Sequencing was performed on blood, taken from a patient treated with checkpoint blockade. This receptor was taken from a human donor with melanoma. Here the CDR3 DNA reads TGTGCCATCAGTGTTCAGGGGGATGAGCAGTTCTTC. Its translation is CAISVQGDEQFF.